The present entry profiles one T cell receptor (beta chain) with its context. Its antigen is unknown. The data were obtained in a study of cytomegalovirus exposure and HLA in healthy donors. Germline CDR1 reads SGDLS; CDR2 reads YYNGEE. The CDR3 is made up of 13 amino acids. The V gene end was trimmed by 7 bases and the J gene end by 6 bases; junction bases not matched to a gene: 6. Donors sampled were nominally healthy, though unrecorded immune exposures were likely. General study findings and limits: Sequencing likely generated an artifact that appeared as a cluster of highly shared sequence variants. TCR beta sequences reportedly predicted most subjects' HLA-A and HLA-B alleles accurately.

The PCR was carried out with 60 Vbeta primers and 13 Jbeta primers. Sequenced by immunoSEQ multiplex PCR; TCRdb stores in-frame clones only, minus some. The sample lists 100,000 or so clones, more than 60% occurring once. This rearrangement joins TRBV9 to TRBJ1-2; 10 bases are a match to TRBD1. The sequence derives from a man in his fifties in good health and CMV-seronegative. The sample taken for sequencing was PBMCs. The CDR3 is CASLGTGADGYTF. The CDR3 DNA reads TGTGCCAGCCTGGGGACAGGGGCCGATGGCTACACCTTC.